One sample yielded the 10 T cell receptor beta chains listed below, sequenced in a study of T cell responses to AZD1222 COVID-19 vaccine (dated by TCRdb to about 2021). Libraries were prepared through the immunoSEQ multiplex PCR assay. The table comes from immuneACCESS by way of TCRdb, which keeps in-frame sequences with V and J called. Part of the clones is missing from these tables; in studies checked, under half for an unresolved V gene and the rest for unknown reasons. A total of 90,000 or so clones appear in this sample, roughly 89% of them only once. The biggest ten clones account for about 5.2% of the sample. The meaning of the sample's time point label: about 28 days (+/-7) after the second vaccine dose. The material sequenced was peripheral blood, taken 28 days after the second AZD1222 dose. The receptor source for this set is an adult who received the AZD1222 COVID-19 vaccine.

This clone was seen a handful of times. V usage is TRBV3-1 (or the pseudogene TRBV3-2) and J usage is TRBJ2-3, with a possible D match to TRBD2 (6 bases). Germline V lookup: CDR1 LGHDT, CDR2 YNNKEL (reference sequence). This CDR3 contains 13 residues. V was trimmed by 4 bases and J by 6 bases, leaving 11 bases between them. As DNA, the CDR3 is TGTGCCAGCAGCCTTACTGCGGGGGATACGCAGTATTTT. Residues: CASSLTAGDTQYF.

This chain uses TRBV4-3 with TRBJ1-5; no reliable D call. The CDR3 has 14 amino acids. Germline V gene lookup returns CDR1 LGHNA and CDR2 YSLEER. V was trimmed by 1 base and J by 3 bases, leaving 7 bases between them. The CDR3 here is CASSQAQHNQPQHF. In DNA form, the CDR3 reads TGCGCCAGCAGCCAAGCCCAGCACAATCAGCCCCAGCATTTT.

The V call is TRBV7-3, the J call TRBJ2-7; D might be TRBD1 (6 bases). Looked up from germline, CDR1 is SGHTA and CDR2 is FQGTGA. V was clipped by 4 bases and J by 4 bases, with 17 bases between them. This CDR3 has 15 residues. The CDR3 coding sequence is TGTGCCAGCAGCTGTTCGGGGACACTATTGTACGAGCAGTACGTC. Its protein is CASSCSGTLLYEQYV.

This chain uses TRBV6-5 with TRBJ2-3; D ambiguous. Germline CDR1 is MNHEY and CDR2 is SVGAGI. The V and J ends lost 3 bases and 1 base respectively, with 11 bases between them. The CDR3 sequence is 15 residues long. CDR3 coding DNA: TGTGCCAGCAGTTATTATTCTACAGGCACAGATACGCAGTATTTT. This gives the protein CASSYYSTGTDTQYF.

This sequence joins TRBV4-1 and TRBJ1-2; 10 positions match TRBD1. This CDR3 is built from 16 residues. Trimming took 0 bases from V and 5 from J; bases not matched to a gene: 6. Per germline, CDR1 MGHRA and CDR2 YSYEKL. CDR3 DNA sequence: TGCGCCAGCAGCCAAGAATGGGGACAGGGGTCATATGGCTACACCTTC. This translates into CASSQEWGQGSYGYTF.

This sequence joins TRBV7-9 and TRBJ1-1; 9 bases map to TRBD1. Germline V lookup: CDR1 SEHNR, CDR2 FQNEAQ (reference sequence). Germline trimming cut 6 bases from V and 1 base from J; bases unmatched to any gene: 6. The CDR3 is 15 amino acids. The CDR3 region has the DNA TGTGCCAGCAGGCTTGGGACAGGGTCGAACACTGAAGCTTTCTTT. This sequence encodes CASRLGTGSNTEAFF.

V gene TRBV27 combines with J gene TRBJ2-7, with D unclear. Germline assignment: CDR1 MNHEY and CDR2 SMNVEV (reference sequence). With 3 bases removed from V and 4 bases from J, the gap between germline ends came to 10 bases. This CDR3 is built from 13 residues. In DNA form, the CDR3 reads TGTGCCAGCAGTTTGCATCCCCTTTACGAGCAGTACTTC. It specifies CASSLHPLYEQYF.

V and J are TRBV28 and TRBJ1-5; unclear D gene. This CDR3 has 14 amino acids. The germline V gene encodes CDR1 MDHEN and CDR2 SYDVKM. Trimming stripped 6 bases from V and 0 bases from J, with 9 bases between. CDR3 DNA sequence: TGTGCCAGCAGGGACGGGAATAGCAATCAGCCCCAGCATTTT. Encoded protein: CASRDGNSNQPQHF. The full variable domain, in which reference TRBV28 and TRBJ1-5 provide the parts outside the CDR3, is DVKVTQSSRYLVKRTGEKVFLECVQDMDHENMFWYRQDPGLGLRLIYFSYDVKMKEKGDIPEGYSVSREKKERFSLILESASTNQTSMYLCASRDGNSNQPQHFGDGTRLSIL.

The chain couples TRBV3-1 (or the pseudogene TRBV3-2) to TRBJ2-7, with D perhaps matching TRBD1 (6 bases). Germline V lookup: CDR1 LGHDT, CDR2 YNNKEL (reference sequence). The length of the CDR3 is 13 residues. Trimming cost V 1 base and J 3 bases, with 7 bases left between them. Here the CDR3 DNA reads TGTGCCAGCAGCCAAGTGGACAGCTACGAGCAGTACTTC. The encoded protein is CASSQVDSYEQYF.

This chain uses TRBV27 with TRBJ1-1; the D gene is possibly TRBD1 (5 bases). The CDR3 length is 13 residues. From germline, CDR1 is MNHEY and CDR2 SMNVEV (reference sequence). V was pared by 5 bases and J by 4 bases, with 11 bases between. In DNA form, the CDR3 reads TGTGCCAGCAGTACGAATGGGGGCACTGAAGCTTTCTTT. This codes for CASSTNGGTEAFF.